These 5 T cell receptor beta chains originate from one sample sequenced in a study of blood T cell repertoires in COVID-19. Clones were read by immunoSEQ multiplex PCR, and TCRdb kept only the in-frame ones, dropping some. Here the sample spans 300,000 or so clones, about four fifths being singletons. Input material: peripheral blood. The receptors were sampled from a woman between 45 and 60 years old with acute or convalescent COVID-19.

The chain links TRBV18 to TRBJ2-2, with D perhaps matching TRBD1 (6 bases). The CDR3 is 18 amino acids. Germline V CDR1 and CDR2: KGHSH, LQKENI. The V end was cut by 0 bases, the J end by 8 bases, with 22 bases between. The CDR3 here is CASSPPKMDQDSLGELFF. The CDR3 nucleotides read TGTGCCAGCTCACCACCTAAGATGGATCAGGACAGTCTGGGGGAGCTGTTTTTT.

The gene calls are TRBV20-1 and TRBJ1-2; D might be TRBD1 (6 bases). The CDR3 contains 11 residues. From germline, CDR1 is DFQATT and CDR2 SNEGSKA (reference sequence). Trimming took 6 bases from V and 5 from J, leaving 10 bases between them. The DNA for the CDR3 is TGCAGTGCCCAAAGGGGGTATGGCTACACCTTC. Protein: CSAQRGYGYTF.

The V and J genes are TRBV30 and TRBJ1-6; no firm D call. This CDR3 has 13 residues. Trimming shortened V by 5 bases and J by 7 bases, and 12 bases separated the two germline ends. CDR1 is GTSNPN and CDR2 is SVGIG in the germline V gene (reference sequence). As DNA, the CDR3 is TGTGCCTGGGAACTTAACCCGAATTCACCCCTCCACTTT. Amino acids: CAWELNPNSPLHF.

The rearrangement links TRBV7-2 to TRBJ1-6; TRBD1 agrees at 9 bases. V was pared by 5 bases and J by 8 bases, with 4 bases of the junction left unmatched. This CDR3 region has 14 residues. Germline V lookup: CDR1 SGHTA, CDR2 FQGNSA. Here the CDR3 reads CASSADRGYSPLHF. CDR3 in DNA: TGTGCCAGCAGCGCGGACAGGGGTTATTCACCCCTCCACTTT.

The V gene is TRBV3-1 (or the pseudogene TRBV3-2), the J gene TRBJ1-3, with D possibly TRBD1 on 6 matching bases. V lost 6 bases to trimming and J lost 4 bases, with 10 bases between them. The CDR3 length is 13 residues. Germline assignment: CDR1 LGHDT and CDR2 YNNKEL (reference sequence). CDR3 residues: CASSRQGGNTIYF. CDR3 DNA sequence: TGTGCCAGCAGTCGGCAGGGGGGAAACACCATATATTTT.